This T cell receptor (beta chain) was captured in a study of blood T cell repertoires in COVID-19. This CDR3 is built from 15 residues. Unmatched junction bases numbered 5, after V lost 4 bases and J lost 1 base. Germline values: CDR1 SGHTA, CDR2 FQGTGA. In the authors' workflow: Estimation of nucleated cell counts relied on the amplification of reference gene primers. The data were produced by immunoSEQ multiplex PCR, yet TCRdb's version contains in-frame clones alone and is incomplete. The V and J calls and clone size were taken over from that table, and D and trimming were inferred from the DNA. This table has roughly 130,000 clones, 87% appearing once.

The rearrangement links TRBV7-3 to TRBJ2-3, with 7 bases identical to TRBD2. Sequences were obtained from peripheral blood. This clonotype was sampled from a woman aged 55-69 years with acute or convalescent COVID-19. CDR3 DNA: TGTGCCAGCAGCTCCTGGGAGGGACGCACAGATACGCAGTATTTT. Amino acid sequence: CASSSWEGRTDTQYF. The full variable domain, completed using reference TRBV7-3 and TRBJ2-3, is GAGVSQTPSNKVTEKGKYVELRCDPISGHTALYWYRQSLGQGPEFLIYFQGTGAADDSGLPNDRFFAVRPEGSVSTLKIQRTERGDSAVYLCASSSWEGRTDTQYFGPGTRLTVL.